The rows below give T cell receptor beta chains drawn from one sample of a study of blood T cell repertoires in COVID-19. Repertoires were generated with immunoSEQ multiplex PCR, while TCRdb's copy carries only in-frame clones and drops some. The data contain hundreds of thousands of clones, about 88% of them seen just once; the ten biggest clones take up less than 9.5%. Sequenced: peripheral blood. The receptors originated from a woman in her forties or fifties with COVID-19, enrolled during active disease. CDR3s include the opening cysteine and the closing phenylalanine or tryptophan. The D gene is left open where the match is weak.

D,V,J,CDR3,DNA
.,TRBV28,TRBJ1-1,CASSSGFGSTEAFF,TGTGCCAGCAGTTCCGGGTTTGGGTCCACTGAAGCTTTCTTT
.,TRBV30,TRBJ1-2,CAWSVKQGWYGYTF,TGTGCCTGGAGTGTTAAGCAGGGATGGTATGGCTACACCTTC
TRBD2,TRBV3-1/TRBV3-2,TRBJ2-7,CASSQGTSGLVYEQYF,TGTGCCAGCAGCCAAGGGACTAGCGGTTTGGTGTACGAGCAGTACTTC
.,TRBV27,TRBJ1-4,CASISELNEKLFF,TGTGCCAGCATTAGTGAACTTAATGAAAAACTGTTTTTT
TRBD2,TRBV27,TRBJ2-7,CASSLGREDEQYF,TGTGCCAGCAGTTTAGGCCGGGAGGACGAGCAGTACTTC
TRBD2,TRBV18,TRBJ2-2,CASSPGLQNTGELFF,TGTGCCAGCTCACCGGGACTACAGAACACCGGGGAGCTGTTTTTT
TRBD2,TRBV5-1,TRBJ2-7,CASTAQVGGAGEQYF,TGCGCCAGCACCGCCCAGGTCGGGGGGGCGGGCGAGCAGTACTTC
.,TRBV19,TRBJ2-1,CASSIRRGGSYNEQFF,TGTGCCAGTAGTATCCGACGGGGTGGGTCCTACAATGAGCAGTTCTTC
.,TRBV28,TRBJ1-6,CVTGSYNSPLHF,TGTGTAACCGGGTCCTATAATTCACCCCTCCACTTT
TRBD2,TRBV4-2,TRBJ2-3,CASSQGRVAGEITSTDTQYF,TGTGCCAGCAGCCAAGGTCGGGTAGCGGGGGAAATCACTAGCACAGATACGCAGTATTTT